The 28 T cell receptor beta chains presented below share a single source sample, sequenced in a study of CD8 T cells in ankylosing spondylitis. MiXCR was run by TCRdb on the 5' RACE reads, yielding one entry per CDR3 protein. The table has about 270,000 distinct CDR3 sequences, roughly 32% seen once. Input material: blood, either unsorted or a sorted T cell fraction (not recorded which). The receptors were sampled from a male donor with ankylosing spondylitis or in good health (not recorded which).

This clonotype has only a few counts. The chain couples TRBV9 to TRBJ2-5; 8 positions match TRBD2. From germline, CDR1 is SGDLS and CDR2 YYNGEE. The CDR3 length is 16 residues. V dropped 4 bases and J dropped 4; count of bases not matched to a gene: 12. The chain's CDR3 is CASSPSVGRGAETQYF. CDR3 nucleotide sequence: TGTGCCAGCAGCCCGAGCGTTGGGCGGGGGGCAGAGACCCAGTACTTC.

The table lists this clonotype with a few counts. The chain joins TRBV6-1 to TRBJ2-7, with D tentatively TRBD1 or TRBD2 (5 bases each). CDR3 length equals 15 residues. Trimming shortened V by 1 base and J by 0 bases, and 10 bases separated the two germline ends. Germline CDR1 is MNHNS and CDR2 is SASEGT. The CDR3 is CASSEEAGSSYEQYF. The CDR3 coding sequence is TGTGCCAGCAGTGAAGAGGCAGGGAGCTCCTACGAGCAGTACTTC.

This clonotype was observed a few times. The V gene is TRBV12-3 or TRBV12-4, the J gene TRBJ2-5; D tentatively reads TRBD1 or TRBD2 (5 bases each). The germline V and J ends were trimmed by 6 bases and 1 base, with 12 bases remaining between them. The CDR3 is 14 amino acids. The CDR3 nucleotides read TGTGCCAGCAGCTCCGGGGACCTCCAAGAGACCCAGTACTTC. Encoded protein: CASSSGDLQETQYF.

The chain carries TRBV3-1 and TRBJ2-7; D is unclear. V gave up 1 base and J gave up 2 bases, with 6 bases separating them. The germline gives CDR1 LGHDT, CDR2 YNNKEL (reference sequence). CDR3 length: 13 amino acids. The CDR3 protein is CASSQVRAYEQYF. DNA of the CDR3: TGTGCCAGCAGCCAAGTTAGGGCCTACGAGCAGTACTTC.

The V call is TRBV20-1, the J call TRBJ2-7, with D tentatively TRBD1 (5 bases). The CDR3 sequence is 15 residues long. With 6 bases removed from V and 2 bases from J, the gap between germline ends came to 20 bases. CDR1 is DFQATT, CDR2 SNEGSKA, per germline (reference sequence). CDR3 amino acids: CSATDPGAVAYEQYF. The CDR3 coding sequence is TGCAGTGCCACAGATCCTGGGGCCGTCGCCTACGAGCAGTACTTC.

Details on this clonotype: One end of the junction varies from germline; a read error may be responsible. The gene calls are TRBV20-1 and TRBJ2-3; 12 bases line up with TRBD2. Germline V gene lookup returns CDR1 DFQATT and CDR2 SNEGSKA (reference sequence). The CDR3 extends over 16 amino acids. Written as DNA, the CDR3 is TGCTGTGCTAGAAGCGCGACTAGCGGGGGTGCAGATACGCAGTATTTT. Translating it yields CCARSATSGGADTQYF.

The CDR3 DNA reads TGTGCCAGCAGTGAGGGGGGCGATTCACCCCTCCACTTT. The encoded protein is CASSEGGDSPLHF. This rearrangement joins TRBV27 to TRBJ1-6, with TRBD1 as a possible D gene (6 bases). Deletions cut 5 bases from V and 8 bases from J, with 10 bases between. The CDR3 is made up of 13 amino acids. CDR1 is MNHEY and CDR2 is SMNVEV in the germline V gene (reference sequence).

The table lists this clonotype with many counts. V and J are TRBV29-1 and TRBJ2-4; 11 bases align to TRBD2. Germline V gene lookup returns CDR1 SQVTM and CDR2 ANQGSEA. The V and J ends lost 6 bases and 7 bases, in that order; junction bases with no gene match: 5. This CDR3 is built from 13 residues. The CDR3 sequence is CSVLLAGANIQYF. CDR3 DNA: TGCAGCGTCCTACTAGCGGGGGCGAACATTCAGTACTTC.

For the CDR3, the DNA is TGTGCCATCAGAGGTGCCTTAGCGGGGGGTGTGGATGAGCAGTTCTTC. Residues: CAIRGALAGGVDEQFF. The genes are TRBV10-3 and TRBJ2-1; 10 bases agree with TRBD2. Per germline, CDR1 ENHRY and CDR2 SYGVKD. Unmatched junction bases numbered 13, after V lost 6 bases and J lost 8 bases. The CDR3 has 16 residues.

The CDR3 nucleotides read TGCAGTGCCCTCCTCGTGTGGGGGACCCGAACCCCCTACGAGCAGTACTTC. This encodes CSALLVWGTRTPYEQYF. The rearrangement joins TRBV20-1 to TRBJ2-7; D is perhaps TRBD1 or TRBD2 (5 bases each). The CDR3 totals 17 residues. Trimming removed 6 bases from V and 2 bases from J, with 26 bases in between. Germline loops: CDR1 DFQATT, CDR2 SNEGSKA (reference sequence).

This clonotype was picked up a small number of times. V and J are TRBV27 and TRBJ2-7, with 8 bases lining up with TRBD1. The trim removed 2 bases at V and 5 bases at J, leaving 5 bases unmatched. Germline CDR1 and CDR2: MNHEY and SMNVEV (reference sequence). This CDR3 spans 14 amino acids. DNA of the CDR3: TGTGCCAGCAGTTTAAGGCAGGGGGCCGACGAGCAGTACTTC. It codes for CASSLRQGADEQYF.

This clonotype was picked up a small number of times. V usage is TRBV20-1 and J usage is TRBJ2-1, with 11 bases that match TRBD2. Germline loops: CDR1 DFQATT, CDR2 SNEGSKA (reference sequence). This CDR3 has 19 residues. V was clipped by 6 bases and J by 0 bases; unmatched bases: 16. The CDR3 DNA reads TGCAGTGCCAGGGTTGTTGGGCTAGCGGGGGGTTTCTCCTACAATGAGCAGTTCTTC. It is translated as CSARVVGLAGGFSYNEQFF.

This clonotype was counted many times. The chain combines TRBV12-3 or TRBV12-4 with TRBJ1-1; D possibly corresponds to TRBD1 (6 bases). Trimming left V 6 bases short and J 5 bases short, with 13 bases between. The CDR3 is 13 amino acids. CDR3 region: CASSRQGGTEAFF. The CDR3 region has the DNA TGTGCCAGCAGCAGACAAGGGGGGACTGAAGCTTTCTTT.

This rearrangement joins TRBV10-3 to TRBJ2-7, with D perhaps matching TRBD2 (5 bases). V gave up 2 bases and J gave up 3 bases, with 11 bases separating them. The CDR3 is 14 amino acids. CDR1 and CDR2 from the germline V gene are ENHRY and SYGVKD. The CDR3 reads CAISEGRYSYEQYF. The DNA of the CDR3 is TGTGCCATCAGTGAGGGGAGATATAGCTACGAGCAGTACTTC.

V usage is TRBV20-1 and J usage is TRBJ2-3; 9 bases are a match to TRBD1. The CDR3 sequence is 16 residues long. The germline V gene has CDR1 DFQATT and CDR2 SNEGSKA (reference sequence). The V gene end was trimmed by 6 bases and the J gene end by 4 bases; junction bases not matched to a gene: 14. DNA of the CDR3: TGCAGTGCCAAACCAACCGGGACAGGGTTTGCAGATACGCAGTATTTT. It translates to CSAKPTGTGFADTQYF.

CDR3 region: CASSFGPADTQYF. The CDR3, as DNA: TGTGCCAGCAGCTTCGGGCCCGCAGATACGCAGTATTTT. The rearrangement links TRBV5-6 to TRBJ2-3, with no clear D. Germline CDR1 is SGHDT and CDR2 is YYEEEE. This CDR3 is built from 13 residues. The germline V and J ends were trimmed by 2 bases and 4 bases, with 8 bases remaining between them.

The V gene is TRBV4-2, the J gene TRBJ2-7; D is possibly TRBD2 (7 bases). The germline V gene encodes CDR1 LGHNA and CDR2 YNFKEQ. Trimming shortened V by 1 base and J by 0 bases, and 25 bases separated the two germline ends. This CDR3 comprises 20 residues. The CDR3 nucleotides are TGTGCCAGCAGCCAAGGGGCCCTTGGTTCTGGGGGGGGCCCCTCCTACGAGCAGTACTTC. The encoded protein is CASSQGALGSGGGPSYEQYF.

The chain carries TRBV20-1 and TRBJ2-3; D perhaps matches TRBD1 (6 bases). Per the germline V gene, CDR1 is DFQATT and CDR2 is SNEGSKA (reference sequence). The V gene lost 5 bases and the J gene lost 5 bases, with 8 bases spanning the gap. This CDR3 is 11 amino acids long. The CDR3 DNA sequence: TGCAGTGCTTACAGGGTAGATACGCAGTATTTT. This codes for CSAYRVDTQYF.

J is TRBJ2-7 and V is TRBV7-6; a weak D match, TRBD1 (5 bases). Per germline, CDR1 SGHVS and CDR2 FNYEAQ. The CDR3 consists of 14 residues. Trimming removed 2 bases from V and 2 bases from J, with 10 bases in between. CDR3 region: CASSLQDRTYEQYF. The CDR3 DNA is TGTGCCAGCAGCTTACAAGACAGAACCTACGAGCAGTACTTC.

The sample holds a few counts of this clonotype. In DNA, the CDR3 is TGTGCCAGCAGTGGTCGGGACAGGAGTAGCAATCAGCCCCAGCATTTT. This encodes CASSGRDRSSNQPQHF. The rearrangement links TRBV6-1 to TRBJ1-5; 8 bases match TRBD1. CDR3 size: 16 residues. The germline CDR1 and CDR2 sequences are MNHNS and SASEGT. With V trimmed by 4 bases and J by 0 bases, 5 bases remained unmatched.

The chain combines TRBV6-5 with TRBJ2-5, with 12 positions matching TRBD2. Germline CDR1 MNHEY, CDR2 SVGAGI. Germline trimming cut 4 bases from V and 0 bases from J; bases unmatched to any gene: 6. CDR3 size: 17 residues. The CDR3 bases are TGTGCCAGCAGTTCCAGGACTAGCGGGGCATACCAAGAGACCCAGTACTTC. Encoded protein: CASSSRTSGAYQETQYF.

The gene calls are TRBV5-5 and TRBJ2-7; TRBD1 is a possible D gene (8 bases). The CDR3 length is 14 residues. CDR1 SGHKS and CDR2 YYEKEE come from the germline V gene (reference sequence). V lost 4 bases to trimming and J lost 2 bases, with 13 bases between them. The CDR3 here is CASSVTGGAYEQYF. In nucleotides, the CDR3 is TGTGCCAGCAGCGTTACAGGGGGGGCCTACGAGCAGTACTTC. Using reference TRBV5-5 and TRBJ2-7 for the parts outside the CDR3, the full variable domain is DAGVTQSPTHLIKTRGQQVTLRCSPISGHKSVSWYQQVLGQGPQFIFQYYEKEERGRGNFPDRFSARQFPNYSSELNVNALLLGDSALYLCASSVTGGAYEQYFGPGTRLTVT.

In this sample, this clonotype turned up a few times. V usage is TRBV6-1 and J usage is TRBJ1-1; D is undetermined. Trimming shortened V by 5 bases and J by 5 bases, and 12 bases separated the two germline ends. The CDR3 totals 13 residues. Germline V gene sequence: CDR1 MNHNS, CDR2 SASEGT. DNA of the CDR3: TGTGCCAGCAGTATCCTGCCAGAGACTGAAGCTTTCTTT. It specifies CASSILPETEAFF.

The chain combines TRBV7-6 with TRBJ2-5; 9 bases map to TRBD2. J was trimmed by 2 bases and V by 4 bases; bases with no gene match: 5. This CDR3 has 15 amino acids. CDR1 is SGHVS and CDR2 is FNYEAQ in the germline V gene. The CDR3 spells CASSSRRGGQETQYF. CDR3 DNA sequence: TGTGCCAGCAGCTCCCGGCGGGGGGGGCAAGAGACCCAGTACTTC.

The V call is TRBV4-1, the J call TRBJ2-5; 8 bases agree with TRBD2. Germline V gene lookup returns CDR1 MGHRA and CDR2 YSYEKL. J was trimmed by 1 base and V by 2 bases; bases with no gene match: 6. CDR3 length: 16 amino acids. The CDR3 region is CASSQSGGGFQETQYF. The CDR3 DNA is TGCGCCAGCAGCCAAAGTGGCGGGGGGTTCCAAGAGACCCAGTACTTC.

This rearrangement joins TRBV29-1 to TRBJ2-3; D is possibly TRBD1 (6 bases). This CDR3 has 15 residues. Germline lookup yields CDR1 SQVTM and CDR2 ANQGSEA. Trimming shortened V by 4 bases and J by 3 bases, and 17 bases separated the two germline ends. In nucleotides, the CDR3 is TGCAGCGTTGGAGGGAGTGGGGGCAGGACAGATACGCAGTATTTT. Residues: CSVGGSGGRTDTQYF.

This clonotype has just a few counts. The CDR3: CASSLAEGEKLFF. The CDR3 nucleotides read TGTGCCAGCAGTTTAGCTGAGGGGGAAAAACTGTTTTTT. The rearrangement uses TRBV12-3 or TRBV12-4 and TRBJ1-4, with D perhaps matching TRBD1 (5 bases). V was pared by 0 bases and J by 8 bases, with 7 bases between. This CDR3 is 13 amino acids long.

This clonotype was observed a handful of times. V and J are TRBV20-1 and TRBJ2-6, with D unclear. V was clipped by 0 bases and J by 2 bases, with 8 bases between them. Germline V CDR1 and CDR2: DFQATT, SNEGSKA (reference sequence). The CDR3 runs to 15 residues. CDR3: CSARDRPTGANVLTF. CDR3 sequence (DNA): TGCAGTGCTAGAGATCGGCCCACTGGGGCCAACGTCCTGACTTTC.